This paragraph reports one T cell receptor (beta chain). Its specificity is unknown. The repertoire was sequenced with immunoSEQ multiplex PCR; TCRdb's copy has only in-frame clones and lacks some. The sample shows about 140,000 clones, roughly 93% of them seen only once. V trimming: 5 bases; J trimming: 10 bases; junction bases outside the gene matches: 10. This CDR3 has 15 residues. Per germline, CDR1 LNHDA and CDR2 SQIVND (reference sequence). The data belong to a study of T cell responses to AZD1222 COVID-19 vaccine. Notes on the study in general: At 160-218 and 743-854, vaccine-associated CD4 TCRs were dominant, and they spanned spike. With two AZD1222 doses given, Spike-specific TCR breadth and depth both rose. Just six AZD1222 recipients were seropositive at baseline. Donor demographics were predominantly white British with a female majority; clonal diversity may be underestimated.

The origin of this receptor is an adult who received the AZD1222 COVID-19 vaccine. The sequencing here drew on peripheral blood, taken 28 days after the second AZD1222 dose. The chain couples TRBV19 to TRBJ1-6; 8 nucleotides match TRBD1. The CDR3 bases are TGTGCCAGTAGTTCCCCGGACAGGGCTGGATCACCCCTCCACTTT. Its translation: CASSSPDRAGSPLHF. Together with reference TRBV19 and TRBJ1-6, the CDR3 gives the full variable domain: DGGITQSPKYLFRKEGQNVTLSCEQNLNHDAMYWYRQDPGQGLRLIYYSQIVNDFQKGDIAEGYSVSREKKESFPLTVTSAQKNPTAFYLCASSSPDRAGSPLHFGNGTRLTVT.